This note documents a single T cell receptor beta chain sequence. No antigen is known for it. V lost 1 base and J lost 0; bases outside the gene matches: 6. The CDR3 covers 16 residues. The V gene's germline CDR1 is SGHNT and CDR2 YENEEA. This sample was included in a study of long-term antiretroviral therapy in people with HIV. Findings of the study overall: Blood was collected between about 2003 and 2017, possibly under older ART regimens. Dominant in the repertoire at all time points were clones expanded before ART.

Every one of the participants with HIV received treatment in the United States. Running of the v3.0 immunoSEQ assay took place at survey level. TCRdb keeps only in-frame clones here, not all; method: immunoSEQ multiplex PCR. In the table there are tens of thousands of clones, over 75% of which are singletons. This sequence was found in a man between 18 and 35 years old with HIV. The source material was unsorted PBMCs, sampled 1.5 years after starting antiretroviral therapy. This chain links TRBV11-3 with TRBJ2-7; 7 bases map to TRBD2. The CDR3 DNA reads TGTGCCAGCAGCTTAGGCGCGGGGGAAAGCTCCTACGAGCAGTACTTC. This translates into CASSLGAGESSYEQYF.